This T cell receptor (beta chain) was sequenced during a study of beta chain features in type 1 diabetes. Staining for CD45RO/CCR7/CD25/CD127/CD95/CD27 allowed sorting of CD4+ naive, central memory, regulatory and stem cell-like memory cells. Of the isolated RNA, all was reverse transcribed, and so the sequenced material was expressed TCRB transcripts. The data were produced by immunoSEQ multiplex PCR, yet TCRdb's version contains in-frame clones alone and is incomplete. The sample holds a few hundred thousand clones, about 26% seen once. Trimming took off 7 bases at V and 3 bases at J, with 9 bases between the two ends. This CDR3 spans 13 amino acids. CDR1 is MDHEN and CDR2 is SYDVKM in the germline V gene. This clone was seen more than once but under ten times.

The rearrangement links TRBV28 to TRBJ2-2; no firm D call. This clonotype was obtained from a man aged 25 to 40 in good health. Sequenced: central memory CD4+ T cells from blood. CDR3 nucleotide sequence: TGTGCCAGCAAAAAAGGTCACACCGGGGAGCTGTTTTTT. Protein: CASKKGHTGELFF.